What follows is one T cell receptor beta chain and its context. These data are taken from a study of patients and donors after allogeneic stem cell transplantation. One entry per CDR3 protein, called by TCRdb with MiXCR from the RT-PCR reads. The sample yields roughly 960,000 distinct CDR3 sequences, about a sixth seen once. Germline V CDR1 and CDR2: SGHTA, FQGNSA. CDR3 length: 14 residues. V trimming: 5 bases; J trimming: 4 bases; junction bases outside the gene matches: 5. V and J are TRBV7-2 and TRBJ1-1, with 9 bases matching TRBD1. This receptor was identified in a human donor who was either an allogeneic HSCT recipient or a stem cell or donor lymphocyte infusion donor (not recorded which). It is not recorded whose cells these are; they may come from a transplant donor. Sequencing was carried out using blood, either unsorted or a sorted T cell fraction (not recorded which). The CDR3 protein is CASSQQGAVTEAFF. CDR3 in DNA: TGTGCCAGCAGCCAACAGGGGGCGGTCACTGAAGCTTTCTTT.